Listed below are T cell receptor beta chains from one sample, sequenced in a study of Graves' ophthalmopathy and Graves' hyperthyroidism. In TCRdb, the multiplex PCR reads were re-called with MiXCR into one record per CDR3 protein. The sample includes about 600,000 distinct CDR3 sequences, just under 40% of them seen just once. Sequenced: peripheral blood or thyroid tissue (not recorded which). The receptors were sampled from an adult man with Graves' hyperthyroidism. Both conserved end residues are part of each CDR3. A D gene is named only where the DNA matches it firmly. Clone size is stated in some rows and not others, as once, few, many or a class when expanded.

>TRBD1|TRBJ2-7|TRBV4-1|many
TGCGCCAGCAGCCATGGACGACAGGGCTCCTACGAGCAGTACTTC
CASSHGRQGSYEQYF
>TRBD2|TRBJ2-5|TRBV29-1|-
TGCAGCTTATTGGGACTAGCCCTTCAAGAGACCCAGTACTTC
CSLLGLALQETQYF
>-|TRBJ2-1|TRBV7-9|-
TGTGCCAGCAGCTTAGCGGGCCCGGGGGCAGGAGAGCAGTTCTTC
CASSLAGPGAGEQFF
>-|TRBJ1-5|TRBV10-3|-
TGTGCCATCAGTGGGTCAAGAGGGAGCCGCAATCAGCCCCAGCATTTT
CAISGSRGSRNQPQHF
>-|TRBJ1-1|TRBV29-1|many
TGCAGCGTTGAAGGGACGGACGAGAACACTGAAGCTTTCTTT
CSVEGTDENTEAFF
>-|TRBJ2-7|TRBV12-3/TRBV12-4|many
TGTGCCAGCAGTTGGTCCCGACGCCCCTACGAGCAGTACTTC
CASSWSRRPYEQYF
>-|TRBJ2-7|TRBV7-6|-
TGTGCCAGCAGCCTCCAATCGTCCGGGGAGCAGTACTTC
CASSLQSSGEQYF
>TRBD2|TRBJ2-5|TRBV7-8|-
TGTGCCAGCAGACCTACTAGCGGGAGAGAGACCCAGTACTTC
CASRPTSGRETQYF
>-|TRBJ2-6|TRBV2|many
TGTGCCAGCAGTGGGGTAGGAACTGGGTCTGGGGCCAACGTCCTGACTTTC
CASSGVGTGSGANVLTF
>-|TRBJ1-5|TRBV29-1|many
TGCAGCGTAGGATGGGGGCATACTAGCAATCAGCCCCAGCATTTT
CSVGWGHTSNQPQHF